The 25 T cell receptor beta chains listed next were all sequenced from one sample in a study of T cells in Graves' hyperthyroidism and ophthalmopathy. Amplified TCR beta CDR3 regions derived from RNA transcripts. First-round RT-PCR with HTBI primers amplified the TCR CDR3 region. In TCRdb, the multiplex PCR reads were re-called with MiXCR into one record per CDR3 protein. This table holds a few hundred thousand distinct CDR3 sequences, roughly 13% found once. Sequencing input: blood. The receptor set was obtained from a woman under 30 with Graves' hyperthyroidism.

The sample holds many counts of this clonotype. V gene TRBV27 combines with J gene TRBJ2-1; D unresolved. The CDR3 extends over 13 amino acids. Germline CDR1 MNHEY, CDR2 SMNVEV (reference sequence). V was pared by 2 bases and J by 5 bases, with 7 bases between. In DNA form, the CDR3 reads TGTGCCAGCAGTTTAGACCCCAACAATGAGCAGTTCTTC. It translates to CASSLDPNNEQFF.

J is TRBJ2-5 and V is TRBV6-1; D may be TRBD1 (6 bases). Germline loops: CDR1 MNHNS, CDR2 SASEGT. The V end was cut by 5 bases, the J end by 9 bases, with 13 bases between. The length of the CDR3 is 12 residues. In nucleotides, the CDR3 is TGTGCCAGCAGTACAACAGGGACGCCCCAGTACTTC. This translates into CASSTTGTPQYF.

This clonotype has only a few counts. The chain is built from TRBV12-3 or TRBV12-4 and TRBJ2-7; D remains ambiguous. Trimming pared 4 bases from V and 4 bases from J, leaving 8 bases between. This CDR3 spans 12 amino acids. CDR3 sequence: CASSSLGYEQYF. The DNA of the CDR3 is TGTGCCAGCAGTTCATTAGGATACGAGCAGTACTTC.

At least ten counts were recorded for this clonotype. This sequence joins TRBV4-1 and TRBJ1-1; unclear D gene. The CDR3 contains 13 residues. V was trimmed by 8 bases and J by 1 base, leaving 11 bases between them. In germline, CDR1 is MGHRA, CDR2 YSYEKL. CDR3 amino acids: CASVWEKNTEAFF. Here the CDR3 DNA reads TGCGCCAGCGTCTGGGAGAAGAACACTGAAGCTTTCTTT.

This clonotype was counted between two and nine times. V is TRBV5-1 and J is TRBJ2-7; weak D call: TRBD2 (5 bases). Trimming cost V 4 bases and J 0 bases, with 17 bases left between them. The germline V gene has CDR1 SGHRS and CDR2 YFSETQ. The CDR3 sequence is 16 residues long. This chain's CDR3 is CASSQRPDSSSYEQYF. Written as DNA, the CDR3 is TGCGCCAGCAGCCAAAGACCGGACTCAAGCTCCTACGAGCAGTACTTC.

This chain joins TRBV20-1 and TRBJ2-7; 8 bases align to TRBD2. Germline-derived CDR1 and CDR2 are DFQATT and SNEGSKA (reference sequence). The CDR3 runs 15 residues. Unmatched junction bases numbered 7, after V lost 1 base and J lost 2 bases. This CDR3 is CSARGPAGEAYEQYF. In DNA, the CDR3 is TGCAGTGCTAGAGGTCCAGCGGGGGAAGCCTACGAGCAGTACTTC.

This clonotype was counted a single time. J is TRBJ2-5 and V is TRBV7-2; the match to TRBD2 covers 8 bases. CDR3 length: 14 amino acids. Germline assignment: CDR1 SGHTA and CDR2 FQGNSA. The ends lost 10 bases at V and 5 bases at J; junction bases unmatched: 12. Here the CDR3 DNA reads TGTGCCACCGGAACTACGGGAGGGGTCGAGACCCAGTACTTC. It specifies CATGTTGGVETQYF.

This clonotype was found a few times. The chain joins TRBV27 to TRBJ2-6, with unresolved D. The CDR3 runs to 17 residues. CDR1 and CDR2 from the germline V gene are MNHEY and SMNVEV (reference sequence). V lost 3 bases, J lost 0 bases, and 12 bases lay in between. CDR3 residues: CASSLIRISSGANVLTF. Written as DNA, the CDR3 is TGTGCCAGCAGTTTGATCCGGATCAGCTCTGGGGCCAACGTCCTGACTTTC.

This clonotype has ten or more counts. V and J are TRBV5-4 and TRBJ2-5; possibly TRBD2 for D (6 bases). The CDR3 is made up of 14 amino acids. Germline V lookup: CDR1 SGHNT, CDR2 YYREEE (reference sequence). The ends were cut back, 3 bases at V and 7 bases at J, with 16 bases in the middle. The CDR3 DNA sequence: TGTGCCAGCAGCTCAAGGGACTCTCTAGGGACCCAGTACTTC. As protein: CASSSRDSLGTQYF.

This clonotype has a handful of counts. The V call is TRBV5-5, the J call TRBJ1-6; TRBD1 matches at 8 bases. The CDR3 sequence is 15 residues long. Germline assignment: CDR1 SGHKS and CDR2 YYEKEE (reference sequence). J was trimmed by 10 bases and V by 2 bases; bases with no gene match: 8. The CDR3 DNA sequence: TGTGCCAGCAGCTTTATAGGACAGGGCGGGTCACCCCTCCACTTT. Its translation is CASSFIGQGGSPLHF.

This clonotype was counted between two and nine times. V gene TRBV28 combines with J gene TRBJ2-1; perhaps D is TRBD1 or TRBD2 (7 bases each). CDR1 is MDHEN, CDR2 SYDVKM, per germline. The CDR3 contains 13 residues. The V gene lost 1 base and the J gene lost 15 bases, with 16 bases spanning the gap. CDR3 coding DNA: TGTGCCAGCAGTTTATCCGGGGGGACAGTGACGTTCTTC. Its protein is CASSLSGGTVTFF.

This clonotype appeared a few times. The CDR3: CASSRPGQGSPLHF. The CDR3 bases are TGCGCCAGCAGCCGCCCGGGACAGGGTTCACCCCTCCACTTT. The chain recombines TRBV4-1 with TRBJ1-6; 9 nucleotides align to TRBD1. Trimming at V came to 4 bases and at J to 9 bases, leaving 4 bases not matched to a gene. The CDR3 has 14 amino acids. The germline V gene has CDR1 MGHRA and CDR2 YSYEKL.

This clonotype turned up a few times. This chain joins TRBV19 and TRBJ1-5; tentatively, D is TRBD1 (5 bases). The V gene lost 7 bases and the J gene lost 0 bases, with 13 bases spanning the gap. This CDR3 contains 15 residues. CDR1 LNHDA and CDR2 SQIVND come from the germline V gene (reference sequence). CDR3 DNA: TGTGCCAGTAACCGTGACAGACATAGCAATCAGCCCCAGCATTTT. Translation: CASNRDRHSNQPQHF.

The chain links TRBV25-1 to TRBJ2-6, with a weak D call TRBD1 (5 bases). The V gene's germline CDR1 is MGHDK and CDR2 SYGVNS. The CDR3 contains 15 residues. V was cut by 2 bases and J by 1 base, with 6 bases left in between. This CDR3 is CASSEKGSGANVLTF. CDR3 DNA sequence: TGTGCCAGCAGTGAAAAGGGGTCTGGGGCCAACGTCCTGACTTTC. Using reference TRBV25-1 and TRBJ2-6 for the parts outside the CDR3, the full variable domain is EADIYQTPRYLVIGTGKKITLECSQTMGHDKMYWYQQDPGMELHLIHYSYGVNSTEKGDLSSESTVSRIRTEHFPLTLESARPSHTSQYLCASSEKGSGANVLTFGAGSRLTVL.

This clonotype turned up a few times. The chain couples TRBV10-1 to TRBJ1-1, with D hard to call. CDR3 size: 13 residues. Per the germline V gene, CDR1 is WNHNN and CDR2 is SYGVQD (reference sequence). V gave up 2 bases and J gave up 7 bases, with 11 bases separating them. The CDR3 loop reads CASSEMVGYEAFF. CDR3 nucleotides: TGCGCCAGCAGTGAGATGGTAGGATATGAAGCTTTCTTT.

In this sample, this clonotype turned up many times. This chain links TRBV5-8 with TRBJ2-5; 12 bases map to TRBD2. Germline V gene lookup returns CDR1 SGHTS and CDR2 YDEGEE. V gave up 4 bases and J gave up 2 bases; unmatched junction bases: 9. The CDR3 totals 17 residues. Here the CDR3 reads CASSPGTSGHLQETQYF. CDR3 bases: TGTGCCAGCAGCCCCGGGACTAGCGGGCATCTGCAAGAGACCCAGTACTTC. The full variable domain, in which reference TRBV5-8 and TRBJ2-5 provide the parts outside the CDR3, is EAGVTQSPTHLIKTRGQQATLRCSPISGHTSVYWYQQALGLGLQFLLWYDEGEERNRGNFPPRFSGRQFPNYSSELNVNALELEDSALYLCASSPGTSGHLQETQYFGPGTRLLVL.

This clonotype showed up many times. The chain is built from TRBV6-1 and TRBJ1-5, with 7 bases fitting TRBD1. The junction had 4 bases not matched to a gene; V was cut back by 5 bases and J by 3 bases. This CDR3 contains 14 residues. Germline-derived CDR1 and CDR2 are MNHNS and SASEGT. CDR3 region: CASSHGQVNQPQHF. Written as DNA, the CDR3 is TGTGCCAGCAGTCACGGACAGGTCAATCAGCCCCAGCATTTT.

This clonotype was seen repeatedly, ten times or more. The V gene is TRBV2, the J gene TRBJ1-2; possibly TRBD1 for D (5 bases). Germline CDR1 and CDR2: SNHLY and FYNNEI. The CDR3 sequence is 15 residues long. The V and J ends lost 6 bases and 2 bases respectively, with 16 bases between them. The CDR3 spells CASRGWGTVNYGYTF. Written as DNA, the CDR3 is TGTGCCAGCAGAGGGTGGGGGACGGTGAACTATGGCTACACCTTC.

This clonotype was picked up many times. V gene TRBV28 combines with J gene TRBJ2-1; TRBD2 matches at 9 bases. The V gene end was trimmed by 7 bases and the J gene end by 6 bases; junction bases not matched to a gene: 10. Germline lookup yields CDR1 MDHEN and CDR2 SYDVKM. The CDR3 covers 15 residues. The CDR3 DNA is TGTGCCAGCAAAGGAGAGACTAGCGGTCCCAATGAGCAGTTCTTC. Its translation: CASKGETSGPNEQFF.

This clonotype was detected many times. This sequence joins TRBV6-2 or TRBV6-3 and TRBJ1-5, with D possibly TRBD1 on 5 matching bases. This CDR3 contains 15 residues. CDR1 is MNHEY and CDR2 is SVGEGT in the germline V gene. V shed 7 bases and J shed 7 bases, with 20 bases lying between them. CDR3 loop: CASTSILGGAQPQHF. For the CDR3, the DNA is TGTGCCAGCACCTCTATCCTGGGAGGGGCCCAGCCCCAGCATTTT.

This clonotype was observed a few times. The chain combines TRBV5-4 with TRBJ1-6; 8 positions agree with TRBD1. Trimming took 6 bases from V and 10 from J; bases not matched to a gene: 9. Germline CDR1 reads SGHNT; CDR2 reads YYREEE (reference sequence). The CDR3 covers 14 residues. Here the CDR3 DNA reads TGTGCCAGCACCGCCGGACAGGGTAAATCACCCCTCCACTTT. It is translated as CASTAGQGKSPLHF.

In this sample, this clonotype turned up many times. The chain uses TRBV11-2 and TRBJ2-7; D is unclear. Germline V gives CDR1 SGHAT, CDR2 FQNNGV. The CDR3 is 16 amino acids. V shed 3 bases and J shed 3 bases, with 18 bases lying between them. CDR3 protein: CASSFQRSKEFYEQYF. The CDR3 DNA sequence: TGTGCCAGCAGCTTCCAACGGTCGAAGGAATTCTACGAGCAGTACTTC.

There are many counts of this clonotype. The chain employs TRBV6-2 or TRBV6-3 and TRBJ2-7; 7 bases match TRBD1. The CDR3 spans 14 residues. Trimming removed 5 bases from V and 2 bases from J; junction bases left unmatched: 6. Germline lookup yields CDR1 MNHEY and CDR2 SVGEGT. CDR3 sequence: CASSTGTDTYEQYF. CDR3 coding DNA: TGTGCCAGCAGTACCGGGACAGACACCTACGAGCAGTACTTC.

A remark on this clonotype: It may be a read error: a sequence one base away is much more abundant. This chain joins TRBV5-1 and TRBJ1-2; a possible D gene is TRBD1 (5 bases). Germline CDR1 reads SGHRS; CDR2 reads YFSETQ. The V gene lost 4 bases and the J gene lost 4 bases, with 17 bases spanning the gap. CDR3 size: 15 residues. The CDR3 is CASSPGLQLPYGYTF. Here the CDR3 DNA reads TGCGCCAGCAGCCCGGGACTGCAACTCCCCTATGGCTACACCTTC.

This clonotype was picked up many times. The genes are TRBV20-1 and TRBJ2-5; no clear D gene. Trimming took off 3 bases at V and 0 bases at J, with 11 bases between the two ends. The CDR3 contains 14 residues. Germline-derived CDR1 and CDR2 are DFQATT and SNEGSKA (reference sequence). The CDR3 sequence: CSASGFRNQETQYF. CDR3 in DNA: TGCAGTGCTAGTGGTTTCAGGAACCAAGAGACCCAGTACTTC.